These 17 T cell receptor beta chains were all obtained from the same sample, sequenced in a study of response to subunit inactivated influenza vaccine. TCRdb itself ran the RT-PCR reads through MiXCR, one entry per CDR3 protein. The table has fewer than 750,000 distinct CDR3 sequences, 14% seen once. The starting material was PBMCs from blood, obtained approximately 13 days after vaccination. These receptors all stem from a man aged 45-65 years who received an inactivated influenza vaccine.

V usage is TRBV12-3 or TRBV12-4 and J usage is TRBJ2-2; unclear D gene. CDR3 length equals 13 residues. Trimming removed 6 bases at V and 4 bases at J, with 9 bases between. In DNA form, the CDR3 reads TGTGCCAGCAGGTGGTACGGCACCGGGGAGCTGTTTTTT. Translation gives CASRWYGTGELFF.

The table lists this clonotype with a few counts. This chain uses TRBV29-1 with TRBJ2-7; D perhaps matches TRBD1 (7 bases). Germline CDR1 and CDR2: SQVTM and ANQGSEA. This CDR3 has 12 amino acids. Between the trimmed V and J ends, which lost 1 base and 5 bases, there was a span of 9 bases. The CDR3 is CSVEAGGNEQYF. In DNA form, the CDR3 reads TGCAGCGTTGAAGCAGGGGGGAACGAGCAGTACTTC.

This rearrangement joins TRBV2 to TRBJ2-5, with TRBD2 matching over 7 bases. V shed 4 bases, J shed 7 bases, and the junction held 9 bases outside the gene matches. The CDR3 extends over 14 amino acids. Germline V lookup: CDR1 SNHLY, CDR2 FYNNEI. The CDR3 region has the DNA TGTGCCAGCAGTGTGGGACTACCGCTTAGGACCCAGTACTTC. Its protein product is CASSVGLPLRTQYF.

This clonotype was counted only a few times. The DNA of the CDR3 is TGTGCCAGCAGTGTTGGCCGGAATAGTGAAGCTTTCTTT. Its protein product is CASSVGRNSEAFF. The rearrangement links TRBV6-2 or TRBV6-3 to TRBJ1-1; no firm D call. V was trimmed by 5 bases and J by 7 bases, leaving 14 bases between them. The CDR3 extends over 13 amino acids. Germline V gene data show CDR1 as MNHEY and CDR2 as SVGEGT.

The CDR3 region is CASSYSSQLFF. The CDR3 region has the DNA TGTGCCAGCAGTTACTCGAGTCAGTTGTTTTTT. The rearrangement joins TRBV6-2 or TRBV6-3 to TRBJ2-2; D is unresolved. Trimming stripped 0 bases from V and 15 bases from J, with 8 bases between. The CDR3 runs to 11 residues. Germline-derived CDR1 and CDR2 are MNHEY and SVGEGT.

The chain couples TRBV5-1 to TRBJ2-3; D not certain. Looked up from germline, CDR1 is SGHRS and CDR2 is YFSETQ. The CDR3 has 14 residues. The V end was cut by 4 bases, the J end by 2 bases, with 11 bases between. The CDR3 sequence: CASSAERSTDTQYF. The CDR3 nucleotides are TGCGCCAGCAGCGCTGAGCGATCCACAGATACGCAGTATTTT.

The CDR3 region is CAWSLFGGAQQPQHF. The CDR3 region has the DNA TGTGCCTGGAGTCTGTTTGGGGGAGCCCAACAGCCCCAGCATTTT. This chain uses TRBV30 with TRBJ1-5; D is perhaps TRBD1 (5 bases). The CDR3 totals 15 residues. Between the trimmed V and J ends, which lost 2 bases and 7 bases, there was a span of 18 bases. Germline values: CDR1 GTSNPN, CDR2 SVGIG (reference sequence).

The table lists this clonotype with a count of one. The V and J genes are TRBV6-2 or TRBV6-3 and TRBJ2-3; the D is unclear. Germline lookup yields CDR1 MNHEY and CDR2 SVGEGT. The CDR3 sequence is 15 residues long. V shed 2 bases and J shed 2 bases, with 11 bases lying between them. The CDR3 loop reads CASSYQSFHTDTQYF. The CDR3 DNA is TGTGCCAGCAGTTACCAGAGCTTTCACACAGATACGCAGTATTTT.

In this sample, this clonotype turned up a few times. The rearrangement links TRBV29-1 to TRBJ1-1; D possibly corresponds to TRBD1 (6 bases). Trimming shortened V by 8 bases and J by 8 bases, and 21 bases separated the two germline ends. Germline V gene data show CDR1 as SQVTM and CDR2 as ANQGSEA. The CDR3 length is 13 residues. The CDR3 loop is CSPSGGQYSEAFF. CDR3 DNA: TGCAGCCCCTCAGGAGGACAGTACTCCGAAGCTTTCTTT.

The sample holds a few counts of this clonotype. This chain links TRBV7-9 with TRBJ1-6; 7 nucleotides align to TRBD1. The CDR3 is 15 residues long. J gave up 8 bases and V 5 bases, and 9 bases lay outside the gene matches. Germline V lookup: CDR1 SEHNR, CDR2 FQNEAQ (reference sequence). Written as DNA, the CDR3 is TGTGCCAGCAGCCCCATCGGACAGGTGGATTCACCCCTCCACTTT. Protein product: CASSPIGQVDSPLHF. Variable domain in full (rest from reference TRBV7-9 and TRBJ1-6): DTGVSQNPRHKITKRGQNVTFRCDPISEHNRLYWYRQTLGQGPEFLTYFQNEAQLEKSRLLSDRFSAERPKGSFSTLEIQRTEQGDSAMYLCASSPIGQVDSPLHFGNGTRLTVT.

The table lists this clonotype with many counts. The V call is TRBV10-3, the J call TRBJ1-4, with 10 bases lining up with TRBD1. The J segment lost 6 bases and the V segment lost 10 bases, leaving 8 bases of the junction unmatched. CDR1 and CDR2 from the germline V gene are ENHRY and SYGVKD. The CDR3 spans 14 residues. The CDR3, as DNA: TGTGCCACCGGATCCGGGACAGGGGATGAAAAACTGTTTTTT. Translating gives CATGSGTGDEKLFF.

This clonotype has more than one count but fewer than ten. J is TRBJ1-2 and V is TRBV20-1; 10 nucleotides align to TRBD1. V shed 5 bases, J shed 8 bases, and the junction held 11 bases outside the gene matches. This CDR3 is built from 14 residues. The germline gives CDR1 DFQATT, CDR2 SNEGSKA (reference sequence). This chain's CDR3 is CSAGVTDRGVGYTF. The CDR3 nucleotides are TGCAGTGCTGGGGTTACGGACAGGGGGGTGGGCTACACCTTC.

The rearrangement joins TRBV9 to TRBJ2-3; 7 bases map to TRBD2. CDR1 and CDR2 from the germline V gene are SGDLS and YYNGEE. CDR3 size: 16 residues. V trimming: 1 base; J trimming: 4 bases; junction bases outside the gene matches: 9. In nucleotides, the CDR3 is TGTGCCAGCAGCGTATATGAGACTAGCATCGCAGATACGCAGTATTTT. Amino acid sequence: CASSVYETSIADTQYF. The full variable domain, its missing parts supplied by reference TRBV9 and TRBJ2-3, is DSGVTQTPKHLITATGQRVTLRCSPRSGDLSVYWYQQSLDQGLQFLIQYYNGEERAKGNILERFSAQQFPDLHSELNLSSLELGDSALYFCASSVYETSIADTQYFGPGTRLTVL.

A few counts support this clonotype. The V gene is TRBV12-3 or TRBV12-4, the J gene TRBJ1-6; D gene ambiguous. The CDR3 runs 14 residues. Trimming cost V 7 bases and J 6 bases, with 13 bases left between them. The CDR3, as DNA: TGTGCCAGCACCTTGACTCAGCTTAATTCACCCCTCCACTTT. Translation: CASTLTQLNSPLHF.

This clonotype was detected a few times. V usage is TRBV29-1 and J usage is TRBJ2-5; weak D call: TRBD1 (6 bases). V gave up 3 bases and J gave up 9 bases, with 14 bases separating them. CDR1 and CDR2 (germline): SQVTM, ANQGSEA. The CDR3 has 12 residues. The CDR3: CSVDRGDAAQYF. The CDR3 DNA reads as TGCAGCGTTGACAGGGGAGATGCGGCCCAGTACTTC.

In this sample, this clonotype turned up a few times. V and J are TRBV6-4 and TRBJ2-2; D not resolved. V was trimmed by 8 bases and J by 6 bases, leaving 13 bases between them. Germline V gene lookup returns CDR1 MRHNA and CDR2 SNTAGT. The CDR3 extends over 13 amino acids. CDR3 sequence: CASSETPAGELFF. In DNA form, the CDR3 reads TGTGCCAGCTCCGAGACCCCAGCCGGGGAGCTGTTTTTT.

V usage is TRBV7-2 and J usage is TRBJ2-3, with a possible D match to TRBD2 (7 bases). The ends were cut back, 1 base at V and 5 bases at J, with 13 bases in the middle. Per the germline V gene, CDR1 is SGHTA and CDR2 is FQGNSA. The CDR3 is 15 residues long. The CDR3 here is CASSLVRGAGDTQYF. The CDR3 DNA is TGTGCCAGCAGCTTAGTCCGGGGGGCCGGAGATACGCAGTATTTT. Looking up the rest from reference TRBV7-2 and TRBJ2-3 gives the full variable domain: GAGVSQSPSNKVTEKGKDVELRCDPISGHTALYWYRQSLGQGLEFLIYFQGNSAPDKSGLPSDRFSAERTGGSVSTLTIQRTQQEDSAVYLCASSLVRGAGDTQYFGPGTRLTVL.